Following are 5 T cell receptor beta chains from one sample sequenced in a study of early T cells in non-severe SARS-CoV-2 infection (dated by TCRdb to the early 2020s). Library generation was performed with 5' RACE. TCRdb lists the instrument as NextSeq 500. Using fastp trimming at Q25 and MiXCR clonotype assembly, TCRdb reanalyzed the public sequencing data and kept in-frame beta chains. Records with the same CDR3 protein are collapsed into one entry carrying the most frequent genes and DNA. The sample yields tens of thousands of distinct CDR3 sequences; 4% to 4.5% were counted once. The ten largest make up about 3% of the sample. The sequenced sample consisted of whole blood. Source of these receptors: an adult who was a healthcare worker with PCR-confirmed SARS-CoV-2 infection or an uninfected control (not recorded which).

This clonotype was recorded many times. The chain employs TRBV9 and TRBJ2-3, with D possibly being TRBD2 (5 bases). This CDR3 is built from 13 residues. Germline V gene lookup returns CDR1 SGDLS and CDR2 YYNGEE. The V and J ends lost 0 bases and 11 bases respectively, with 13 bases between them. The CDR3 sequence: CASSVEPSSGQYF. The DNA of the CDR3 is TGTGCCAGCAGCGTAGAGCCCTCGAGCGGGCAGTATTTT. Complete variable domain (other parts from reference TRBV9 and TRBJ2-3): DSGVTQTPKHLITATGQRVTLRCSPRSGDLSVYWYQQSLDQGLQFLIQYYNGEERAKGNILERFSAQQFPDLHSELNLSSLELGDSALYFCASSVEPSSGQYFGPGTRLTVL.

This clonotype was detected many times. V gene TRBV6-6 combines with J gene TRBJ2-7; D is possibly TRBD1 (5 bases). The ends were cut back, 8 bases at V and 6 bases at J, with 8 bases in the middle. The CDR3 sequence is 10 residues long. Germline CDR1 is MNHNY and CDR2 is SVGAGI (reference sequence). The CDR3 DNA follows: TGTGCCAGCCTAGGGGTCGAGCAGTACTTC. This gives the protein CASLGVEQYF.

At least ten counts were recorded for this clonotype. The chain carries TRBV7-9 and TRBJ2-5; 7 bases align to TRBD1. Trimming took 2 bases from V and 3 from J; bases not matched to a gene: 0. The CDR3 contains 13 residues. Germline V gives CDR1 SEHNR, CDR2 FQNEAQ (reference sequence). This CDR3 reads CASSLQGEETQYF. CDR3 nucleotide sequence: TGTGCCAGCAGCTTACAGGGGGAAGAGACCCAGTACTTC.

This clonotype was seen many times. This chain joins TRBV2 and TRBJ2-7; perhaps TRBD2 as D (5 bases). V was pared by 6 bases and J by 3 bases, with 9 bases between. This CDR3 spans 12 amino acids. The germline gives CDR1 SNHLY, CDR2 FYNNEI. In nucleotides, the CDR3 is TGTGCCAGCAGGTACGAGGGCTACGAGCAGTACTTC. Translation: CASRYEGYEQYF.

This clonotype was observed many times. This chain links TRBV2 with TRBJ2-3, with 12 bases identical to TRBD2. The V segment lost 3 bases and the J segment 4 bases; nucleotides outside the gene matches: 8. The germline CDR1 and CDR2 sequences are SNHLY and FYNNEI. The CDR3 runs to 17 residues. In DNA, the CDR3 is TGTGCCAGCAGTGATCCGGCTAGCGGGGGGGCCCCAGATACGCAGTATTTT. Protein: CASSDPASGGAPDTQYF.